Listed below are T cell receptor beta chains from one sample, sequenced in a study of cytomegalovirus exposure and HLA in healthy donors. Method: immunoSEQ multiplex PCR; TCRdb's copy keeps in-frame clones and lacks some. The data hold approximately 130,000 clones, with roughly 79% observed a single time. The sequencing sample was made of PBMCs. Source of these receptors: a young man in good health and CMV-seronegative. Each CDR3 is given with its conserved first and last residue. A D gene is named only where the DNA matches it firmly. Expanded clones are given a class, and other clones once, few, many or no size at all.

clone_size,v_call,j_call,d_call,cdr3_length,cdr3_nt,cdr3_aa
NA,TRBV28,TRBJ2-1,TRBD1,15,TGTGCCAGCAGCTCAAACAGGGGCTCCTACAATGAGCAGTTCTTC,CASSSNRGSYNEQFF
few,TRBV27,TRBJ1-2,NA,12,TGTGCCAGCAGACGGGAACGCGGTGGCTACACCTTC,CASRRERGGYTF
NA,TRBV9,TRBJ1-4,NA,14,TGTGCCAGCAGCGGACAACGGTCGGATGAAAAACCGTTTTTT,CASSGQRSDEKPFF
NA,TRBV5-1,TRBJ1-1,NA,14,TGCGCCAGCAGCTTGGAGGGAGGGGGCACTGAAGCTTTCTTT,CASSLEGGGTEAFF
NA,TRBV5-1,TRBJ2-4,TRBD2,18,TGCGCCAGCAGCTTGTGGCCCGGGACTAGCGGACTCCAAAACATTCAGTACTTC,CASSLWPGTSGLQNIQYF
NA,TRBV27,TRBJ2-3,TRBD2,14,TGTGCCAGCAGCCCAGCGGGAGTAGGAGATACGCAGTATTTT,CASSPAGVGDTQYF
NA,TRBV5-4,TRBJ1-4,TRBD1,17,TGTGCCAGCAGCTTGTTTCACAGGGGTGGAGCTAATGAAAAACTGTTTTTT,CASSLFHRGGANEKLFF
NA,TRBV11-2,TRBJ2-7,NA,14,TGTGCCAGCAGCGTGCCGGGACAAGCCTCCGAGCAGTACTTC,CASSVPGQASEQYF
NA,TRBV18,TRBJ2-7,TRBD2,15,TGTGCCAGCTCACTGGGACTAGCGGCTGATTACGAGCAGTACTTC,CASSLGLAADYEQYF
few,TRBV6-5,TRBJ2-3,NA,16,TGTGCCAGCAGTTACTCCAGGGGGGCGAGCACAGATACGCAGTATTTT,CASSYSRGASTDTQYF
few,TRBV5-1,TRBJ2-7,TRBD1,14,TGCGCCAGCAGCTTCGGGACAGCCTCCTACGAGCAGTACTTC,CASSFGTASYEQYF
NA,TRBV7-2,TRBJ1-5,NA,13,TGTGCCAGCAGCTTAGCGAGTGATCAGCCCCAGCATTTT,CASSLASDQPQHF
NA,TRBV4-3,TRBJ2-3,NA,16,TGCGCCAGCAGCCCGCTCTCAGACAGGACATCAGATACGCAGTATTTT,CASSPLSDRTSDTQYF
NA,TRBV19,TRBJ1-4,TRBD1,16,TGTGCCAGTAGTATCTCTCCGGGACAGGGACAAGAAAAACTGTTTTTT,CASSISPGQGQEKLFF
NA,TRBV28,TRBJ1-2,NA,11,TGTGCCAGCAGTGACAGGTTCGGCTACACCTTC,CASSDRFGYTF
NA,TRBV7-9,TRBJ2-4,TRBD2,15,TGTGCCAGCAGCTTATCCCAGGCGGGGGGGAACATTCAGTACTTC,CASSLSQAGGNIQYF
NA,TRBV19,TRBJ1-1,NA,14,TGTGCCAGTAGTCTTACCCGGGAGGGGACTGAAGCTTTCTTT,CASSLTREGTEAFF